This T cell receptor (beta chain) was recorded in a study of T-cell reconstitution after alpha-beta-depleted transplantation in children. The CDR3 is 12 amino acids. V was shortened by 8 bases and J by 6 bases, with 11 bases between the two germline ends. A TCRbeta library incorporating unique molecular identifiers was prepared. TCRdb fed the PCR reads into MiXCR, producing one record per CDR3 protein. This sample has around 380,000 distinct CDR3 sequences, with approximately 10% found just once. This clonotype was detected only a few times. The source is a human donor who donated a stem cell graft to a child with acute myeloid leukemia. The chain joins TRBV12-3 or TRBV12-4 to TRBJ2-1; D is unclear. Specimen: PBMCs from the stem cell graft donor, collected from the stem cell graft. CDR3: CASEFSFNEQFF. In nucleotides, the CDR3 is TGTGCCAGCGAGTTTAGCTTCAATGAGCAGTTCTTC.